This TCR beta chain was obtained from a study of blood T cell repertoires in COVID-19 (dated by TCRdb to 2018 to 2021). Broadly, across the study: Samples from collaborators originated in the United States, Italy and Spain and spanned both the acute and convalescent phases of COVID-19. Nearly every sample came with metadata listing a de-identified subject ID, COVID-19 status, age in years and sex. The dataset comprised deeply sampled blood TCRbeta repertoires from subjects exposed to, actively infected with, or recovered from COVID-19. A freely available public database, intended as a resource for researchers studying the immune response to SARS-CoV-2, is where the repertoires were released. Where available, HLA class I and class II types were taken from metadata supplied by the sample provider and were not determined by assay-based typing. Samples were obtained from the ongoing ImmuneRACE study (first 160 participants) and from some 1,300 subjects provided by 6 global collaborators. The material from the prospective study consisted of cDNA or gDNA derived from T cells, B-cell-depleted T cells, or PBMCs. What the research found in general, with its limitations: The amount of clinical and demographic metadata varied by source and participant and was provided uncurated.

Collaborating institutions collected whole blood in K2EDTA tubes following their own protocols. Collaborator samples were shipped for TCRbeta analysis as frozen whole blood, isolated PBMCs, or DNA extracted from either sample type. TCRbeta CDR3 regions were amplified from genomic DNA by means of the immunoSEQ Assay, a bias-controlled multiplex PCR. From the authors' description of their analysis: Within the assay, amplification of reference gene primers was used to estimate how many nucleated cells each sample contained. To quantify the absolute abundance of each unique TCRbeta CDR3 rearrangement, sequence reads were collapsed and filtered. Productive Simpson clonality was computed per sample as the square root of Simpson's diversity index over productive rearrangements. This is the immuneACCESS table as TCRdb keeps it, with only in-frame sequences that have V and J called. A part of the clones is gone; compared with another copy, unresolved V genes explain less than half, and the rest is unexplained. The V and J calls and clone size were taken over from that table, and D and trimming were inferred from the DNA. The sample has roughly 140,000 clones on record, 85% of them singletons. Of the sample, around 3% falls within the top ten clones.

Worth noting for this clone: The antigen it binds to is not known. No qualities accompany the bases; no much larger clone lies one base away.

Specimen: peripheral blood. The sequence was collected from a man aged 50-60 years with acute or convalescent COVID-19.

In nucleotides, the sequence is TGTGCCAGCAGCCCCGGACAGGAGTACGAGCAGTACTTC. Translation gives CASSPGQEYEQYF. Recombination connected TRBV7-3 to TRBJ2-7, and 7 bases in between align with TRBD1. CDR1 and CDR2, per the germline V gene, are SGHTA and FQGTGA. Trimming takes 5 bases off V and 4 bases off J; junction bases not matched to a gene: 5. Inclusive of the bounding cysteine and phenylalanine, the CDR3 is 13 residues long. Only CDR3 DNA remains: 39 bases, in frame from the first base.